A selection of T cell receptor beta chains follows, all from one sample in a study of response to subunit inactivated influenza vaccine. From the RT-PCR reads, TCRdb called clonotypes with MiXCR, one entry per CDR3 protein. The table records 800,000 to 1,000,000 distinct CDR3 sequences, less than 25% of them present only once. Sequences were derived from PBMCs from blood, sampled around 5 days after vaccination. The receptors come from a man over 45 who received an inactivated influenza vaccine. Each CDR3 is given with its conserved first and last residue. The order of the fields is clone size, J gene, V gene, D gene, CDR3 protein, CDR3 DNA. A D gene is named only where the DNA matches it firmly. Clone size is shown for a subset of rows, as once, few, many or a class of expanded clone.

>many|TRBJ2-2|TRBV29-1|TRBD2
CSATIPSGSWGGELFF
TGCAGCGCCACGATCCCTAGCGGGAGTTGGGGCGGGGAGCTGTTTTTT
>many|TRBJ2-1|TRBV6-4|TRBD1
CASSDFSTGGNEQFF
TGTGCCAGCAGTGACTTTTCCACAGGGGGCAATGAGCAGTTCTTC
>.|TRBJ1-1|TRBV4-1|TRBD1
CASSQVYGTDTEAFF
TGCGCCAGCAGCCAAGTTTACGGGACAGACACTGAAGCTTTCTTT
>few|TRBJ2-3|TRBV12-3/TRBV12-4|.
CASSPPPWRDTQYF
TGTGCCAGCAGTCCGCCTCCTTGGCGCGATACGCAGTATTTT
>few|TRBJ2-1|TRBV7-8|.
CASSVGYRERFRDNEQFF
TGTGCCAGCAGCGTTGGGTATCGGGAGAGGTTTCGGGACAATGAGCAGTTCTTC
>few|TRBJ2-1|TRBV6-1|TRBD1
CASSWDRGHNEQFF
TGTGCCAGCAGCTGGGACAGGGGGCACAATGAGCAGTTCTTC
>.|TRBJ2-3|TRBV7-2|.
CASSRGGRELSTQYF
TGTGCCAGCAGCCGTGGAGGGCGGGAACTCTCTACGCAGTATTTT
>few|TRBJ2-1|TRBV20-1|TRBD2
CSARGPGGPYNEQFF
TGCAGTGCTAGAGGACCGGGGGGACCCTACAATGAGCAGTTCTTC
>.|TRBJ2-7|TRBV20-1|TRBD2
CSAQTGGGYEQYF
TGCAGTGCTCAAACGGGGGGGGGATACGAGCAGTACTTC
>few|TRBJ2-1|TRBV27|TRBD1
CASSTRDRGYNEQFF
TGTGCCAGCAGTACCCGGGACAGGGGATACAATGAGCAGTTCTTC
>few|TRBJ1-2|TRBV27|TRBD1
CASSFDRGGGYTF
TGTGCCAGCAGTTTCGACAGGGGGGGAGGCTACACCTTC
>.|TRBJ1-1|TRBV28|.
CASSRPGANTEAFF
TGTGCCAGCAGTCGACCAGGGGCGAACACTGAAGCTTTCTTT
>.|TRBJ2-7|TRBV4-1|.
CASSQALGAQLYEQYF
TGCGCCAGCAGCCAGGCCCTGGGGGCGCAACTTTACGAGCAGTACTTC
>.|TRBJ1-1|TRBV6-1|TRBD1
CASSEDRVNTEAFF
TGTGCCAGCAGTGAGGACAGGGTGAACACTGAAGCTTTCTTT
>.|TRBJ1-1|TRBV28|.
CASSPTGLQDTEAFF
TGTGCCAGCAGTCCCACAGGGTTGCAGGACACTGAAGCTTTCTTT
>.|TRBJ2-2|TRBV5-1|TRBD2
CASRMGLAGGDTGELFF
TGCGCCAGCAGAATGGGACTAGCGGGGGGAGACACCGGGGAGCTGTTTTTT
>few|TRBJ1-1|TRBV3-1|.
CASTPSVESTEAFF
TGTGCCAGCACCCCAAGCGTGGAGAGCACTGAAGCTTTCTTT
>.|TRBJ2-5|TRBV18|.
CASSPAGLYQETQYF
TGTGCCAGCTCACCAGCAGGGTTGTACCAAGAGACCCAGTACTTC
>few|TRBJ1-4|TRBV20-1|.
CSARDYANREKLFF
TGCAGTGCTAGAGATTATGCGAATCGTGAAAAACTGTTTTTT
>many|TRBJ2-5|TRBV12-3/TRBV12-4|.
CASSFRSGVETQYF
TGTGCCAGCAGTTTCAGGTCAGGGGTGGAGACCCAGTACTTC
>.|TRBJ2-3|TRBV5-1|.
CASSSTWGATDTQYF
TGCGCCAGCAGCTCAACGTGGGGAGCCACAGATACGCAGTATTTT
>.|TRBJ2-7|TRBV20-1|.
CSAAGTASSYEQYF
TGCAGTGCGGCCGGGACGGCGAGCTCCTACGAGCAGTACTTC
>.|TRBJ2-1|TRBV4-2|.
CASSQERGGGGYNEQFF
TGTGCCAGCAGCCAAGAGAGGGGGGGAGGAGGGTACAATGAGCAGTTCTTC
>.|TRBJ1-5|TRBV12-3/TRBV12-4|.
CASAIDGYSNQPQHF
TGTGCCAGCGCAATTGACGGTTATAGCAATCAGCCCCAGCATTTT
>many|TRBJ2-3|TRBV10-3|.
CAISGRDTLTDTQYF
TGTGCCATCAGTGGCCGGGACACTCTCACAGATACGCAGTATTTT
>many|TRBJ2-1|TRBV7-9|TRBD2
CASSPTSVLSSYNEQFF
TGTGCCAGCAGCCCGACTAGCGTTCTGAGCTCCTACAATGAGCAGTTCTTC
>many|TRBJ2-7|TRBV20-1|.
CSARDGEREHIEQYF
TGCAGTGCTAGAGACGGAGAACGGGAACACATCGAGCAGTACTTC
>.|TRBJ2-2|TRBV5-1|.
CASSLAPGEPGELFF
TGCGCCAGCAGCTTGGCACCGGGAGAACCCGGGGAGCTGTTTTTT
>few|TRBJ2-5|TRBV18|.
CASSPTVAETQYF
TGTGCCAGCTCACCAACAGTTGCCGAGACCCAGTACTTC
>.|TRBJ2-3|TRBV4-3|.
CASGKQTGDTQYF
TGCGCCAGCGGGAAACAAACGGGGGATACGCAGTATTTT
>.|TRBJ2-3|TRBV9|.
CASSVQGTSTDTQYF
TGTGCCAGCAGCGTACAGGGGACTAGCACAGATACGCAGTATTTT
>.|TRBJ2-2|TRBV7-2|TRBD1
CASSPQGVNGELFF
TGTGCCAGCAGCCCGCAGGGGGTTAACGGGGAGCTGTTTTTT
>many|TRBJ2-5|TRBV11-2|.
CASSRPGPGAETQYF
TGTGCCAGCAGTCGCCCAGGGCCAGGAGCAGAGACCCAGTACTTC
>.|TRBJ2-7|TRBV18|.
CASSPPRNQYF
TGTGCCAGCTCACCACCTCGTAATCAGTACTTC
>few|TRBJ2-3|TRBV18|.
CASSPRTGPVDTQYF
TGTGCCAGCTCACCACGGACTGGACCCGTAGATACGCAGTATTTT
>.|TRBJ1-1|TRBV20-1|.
CSAATVNTEAFF
TGCAGTGCTGCGACAGTGAACACTGAAGCTTTCTTT